This TCR beta chain stems from a study of T cells in localized non-small cell lung cancer. Sequenced by immunoSEQ multiplex PCR; TCRdb stores in-frame clones only, minus some. This table holds nearly 35,000 clones, about 88% found once. Study conclusions and caveats: Uninvolved adjacent lung showed the highest T cell clonality, exceeding tumor. Longer overall survival was associated with a higher density of T cells in the blood.

A word on this clone: The antigen remains undetermined.

Trimming took 2 bases from V and 8 from J; bases not matched to a gene: 7. The CDR3 is 15 amino acids. CDR1 and CDR2 (germline): SGHVS, FQNEAQ. The chain joins TRBV7-8 to TRBJ2-1, with TRBD2 identical over 9 bases. Material: peripheral blood, obtained before any cancer treatment. This receptor was obtained from a woman aged 40 to 75 with stage I lung adenocarcinoma. CDR3 sequence reads: CASSLPAGGPHEQFF. CDR3 in DNA: TGTGCCAGCAGCTTACCGGCGGGGGGGCCGCATGAGCAGTTCTTC. Full variable domain (outside the CDR3, taken from reference TRBV7-8 and TRBJ2-1): GAGVSQSPRYKVAKRGQDVALRCDPISGHVSLFWYQQALGQGPEFLTYFQNEAQLDKSGLPSDRFFAERPEGSVSTLKIQRTQQEDSAVYLCASSLPAGGPHEQFFGPGTRLTVL.